A selection of T cell receptor beta chains follows, all from one sample in a study of cytomegalovirus exposure and HLA in healthy donors. The assay was immunoSEQ multiplex PCR, and TCRdb's table has in-frame clones only and misses some. The repertoire consists of approximately 160,000 clones, with about four fifths occurring once and the leading ten covering 1%. The sample taken for sequencing was PBMCs. Receptor source: a woman aged 45-60 years in good health and CMV-seropositive. CDR3s include the opening cysteine and the closing phenylalanine or tryptophan. The order of the fields is V gene, J gene, clone size, D gene, CDR3 protein, CDR3 DNA. The D gene is left open where the match is weak. Only some rows state a clone size, as once, few, many or a class for expanded clones.

TRBV18	TRBJ1-1	NA	NA	CASSPPRVTEAFF	TGTGCCAGCTCACCCCCGAGAGTAACTGAAGCTTTCTTT
TRBV12-5	TRBJ1-1	NA	NA	CASGLNVGLNTEAFF	TGTGCTAGTGGTTTAAATGTGGGACTCAACACTGAAGCTTTCTTT
TRBV5-1	TRBJ2-7	once	TRBD2	CASSSAGTSGAYEQYF	TGCGCCAGCAGCTCCGCCGGGACTAGCGGCGCCTACGAGCAGTACTTC
TRBV19	TRBJ1-1	NA	TRBD1	CASLPRTGSEAFF	TGTGCCAGTCTCCCTAGGACAGGATCGGAGGCTTTCTTT
TRBV7-2	TRBJ2-7	NA	NA	CASSLADRNYEQYF	TGTGCCAGCAGCTTAGCAGACAGGAACTACGAGCAGTACTTC
TRBV5-4	TRBJ2-5	NA	TRBD1	CASSPGQDQETQYF	TGTGCCAGCAGCCCCGGACAGGACCAAGAGACCCAGTACTTC
TRBV29-1	TRBJ2-7	NA	NA	CSVETVYEQYF	TGCAGCGTTGAAACGGTCTACGAGCAGTACTTC
TRBV7-3	TRBJ1-1	NA	NA	CASSPGRRSTEAFF	TGTGCCAGCAGCCCGGGTCGGAGGAGCACTGAAGCTTTCTTT
TRBV4-3	TRBJ2-1	NA	NA	CASSPMPYNEQFF	TGCGCCAGCAGCCCTATGCCGTACAATGAGCAGTTCTTC
TRBV28	TRBJ1-1	NA	TRBD1	CASSPTGNAAEAFF	TGTGCCAGCAGCCCGACAGGGAATGCAGCTGAAGCTTTCTTT
TRBV19	TRBJ2-2	NA	TRBD1	CASRGQGALTGELFF	TGTGCCAGTAGGGGACAGGGGGCTCTCACCGGGGAGCTGTTTTTT
TRBV9	TRBJ2-7	NA	NA	CASSVSAAVDSYEQYF	TGTGCCAGCAGCGTATCCGCCGCGGTGGACTCCTACGAGCAGTACTTC
TRBV6-4	TRBJ2-1	NA	NA	CASSQVPGYNEQFF	TGTGCCAGCAGCCAAGTGCCGGGTTACAATGAGCAGTTCTTC
TRBV27	TRBJ1-6	NA	NA	CASSLGAAFSPLHF	TGTGCCAGCAGTTTAGGGGCGGCATTCTCACCCCTCCACTTT
TRBV5-1	TRBJ2-7	NA	TRBD2	CASSLRLRSGTNRYEQYF	TGCGCCAGCAGCTTGCGTCTGAGGAGCGGGACTAACCGTTACGAGCAGTACTTC
TRBV7-6	TRBJ2-7	NA	NA	CASSLVGRGSSSYEQYF	TGTGCCAGCAGCTTGGTTGGTAGAGGATCTAGCTCCTACGAGCAGTACTTC
TRBV19	TRBJ1-5	NA	NA	CASSIAEDQPQHF	TGTGCCAGTAGTATAGCCGAGGATCAGCCCCAGCATTTT
TRBV2	TRBJ2-5	once	TRBD1	CASTKDRGRETQYF	TGTGCCAGCACCAAAGACAGGGGGCGAGAGACCCAGTACTTC
TRBV7-2	TRBJ2-7	NA	TRBD2	CASSDRLAGGYEQYF	TGTGCCAGCAGCGACCGACTAGCGGGGGGTTACGAGCAGTACTTC
TRBV6-5	TRBJ1-2	NA	NA	CASSRTARSNYGYTF	TGTGCCAGCAGCCGGACAGCCCGGAGCAACTATGGCTACACCTTC
TRBV27	TRBJ2-1	NA	NA	CASSFAAGYNEQFF	TGTGCCAGCAGTTTTGCGGCTGGCTACAATGAGCAGTTCTTC
TRBV19	TRBJ1-2	NA	NA	CASSIIGGGGYTF	TGTGCCAGTAGTATTATCGGTGGAGGAGGCTACACCTTC
TRBV7-6	TRBJ1-4	NA	NA	CASSPAETGLNEKLFF	TGTGCCAGCAGCCCAGCCGAGACAGGCCTAAATGAAAAACTGTTTTTT
TRBV5-1	TRBJ2-1	NA	NA	CASSLAQGRYEQFF	TGCGCCAGCAGCTTGGCGCAGGGGCGTTATGAGCAGTTCTTC
TRBV28	TRBJ2-7	NA	TRBD1	CASSTGQGSYEQYF	TGTGCCAGTTCTACCGGACAGGGTTCGTACGAGCAGTACTTC
TRBV28	TRBJ2-7	NA	TRBD2	CASSLGGLGTYEQYF	TGTGCCAGCAGTTTGGGGGGGTTGGGAACCTACGAGCAGTACTTC
TRBV27	TRBJ2-7	NA	NA	CASSQISQGGNYEQYF	TGTGCCAGCAGTCAAATAAGCCAGGGGGGAAACTACGAGCAGTACTTC
TRBV15	TRBJ2-1	NA	TRBD2	CATSVPGTSGRSEQFF	TGTGCCACCAGCGTACCCGGGACTAGCGGGAGGAGTGAGCAGTTCTTC
TRBV2	TRBJ1-5	NA	TRBD1	CASRGNRGRSNQPQHF	TGTGCCAGCAGGGGAAACAGGGGGAGAAGCAATCAGCCCCAGCATTTT
TRBV7-2	TRBJ2-5	NA	NA	CASSPEGETQYF	TGTGCCAGCAGCCCGGAGGGGGAGACCCAGTACTTC
TRBV7-8	TRBJ2-1	NA	TRBD2	CASSISAGGYNEQFF	TGTGCCAGCAGCATATCGGCGGGAGGCTACAATGAGCAGTTCTTC
TRBV28	TRBJ2-7	NA	TRBD1	CASSSQGVLPYEQYF	TGTGCCAGCAGTTCTCAGGGGGTCCTTCCCTACGAGCAGTACTTC
TRBV29-1	TRBJ2-2	NA	TRBD2	CSAGLAGGLGTGELFF	TGCAGCGCTGGCCTAGCGGGAGGGCTTGGCACCGGGGAGCTGTTTTTT
TRBV7-9	TRBJ2-3	NA	TRBD2	CASSLGTSGRAWDTQYF	TGTGCCAGCAGCTTAGGGACTAGCGGGAGGGCCTGGGATACGCAGTATTTT
TRBV15	TRBJ2-7	few	TRBD2	CATSRLAGPGSYEQYF	TGTGCCACCAGCAGATTAGCGGGCCCTGGATCTTACGAGCAGTACTTC
TRBV5-1	TRBJ1-1	once	TRBD1	CASSRQGRTEAFF	TGCGCCAGCAGCCGACAGGGTCGGACTGAAGCTTTCTTT
TRBV4-2	TRBJ1-1	NA	NA	CASSQGGQMWTEAFF	TGTGCCAGCAGCCAAGGAGGCCAGATGTGGACTGAAGCTTTCTTT
TRBV19	TRBJ2-3	NA	TRBD1	CASAYWGQGSDTQYF	TGTGCCAGCGCCTATTGGGGACAGGGGTCAGATACGCAGTATTTT
TRBV10-3	TRBJ2-7	NA	NA	CAISGAGGYEQYF	TGTGCCATCAGTGGAGCAGGGGGGTACGAGCAGTACTTC
TRBV27	TRBJ1-6	NA	TRBD1	CATRTGGNSPLHF	TGTGCCACCAGGACAGGGGGTAATTCACCCCTCCACTTT
TRBV19	TRBJ2-3	few	TRBD1	CASTDRDRRATDTQYF	TGTGCCAGTACCGATCGGGACAGACGAGCAACAGATACGCAGTATTTT
TRBV25-1	TRBJ1-2	once	TRBD1	CASSEAGTGYYGYTF	TGTGCCAGCAGTGAGGCTGGGACAGGGTACTATGGCTACACCTTC
TRBV27	TRBJ2-7	NA	TRBD2	CASSLEGTSGTYEQYF	TGTGCCAGCAGTCTTGAAGGGACTAGCGGGACCTACGAGCAGTACTTC
TRBV27	TRBJ1-1	NA	NA	CASSNYPGNTEAFF	TGTGCCAGCAGCAATTACCCAGGGAACACTGAAGCTTTCTTT
TRBV7-3	TRBJ2-5	NA	NA	CASSQGAGNGMGTQYF	TGTGCCAGCAGCCAAGGGGCAGGGAACGGTATGGGGACCCAGTACTTC
TRBV5-6	TRBJ1-5	NA	NA	CASSLGLGQLDQPQHF	TGTGCCAGCAGCTTGGGGCTTGGACAGCTAGATCAGCCCCAGCATTTT
TRBV7-9	TRBJ1-2	NA	NA	CSSSSQGRGTNYGYTF	TGTTCCAGCAGCTCCCAGGGACGGGGGACTAACTATGGCTACACCTTC
TRBV11-2	TRBJ1-1	NA	NA	CASSSGPGRTEAFF	TGTGCCAGCAGCTCCGGTCCGGGTAGAACTGAAGCTTTCTTT
TRBV15	TRBJ2-7	NA	TRBD2	CATSRVGGEEQYF	TGTGCCACCAGCAGAGTTGGGGGGGAGGAGCAGTACTTC
TRBV7-9	TRBJ2-3	NA	TRBD1	CASSFASYRGRTDTQYF	TGTGCCAGCAGCTTTGCGTCTTACAGGGGGCGCACAGATACGCAGTATTTT
TRBV7-2	TRBJ1-5	NA	TRBD1	CASSPGQGQPQHF	TGTGCCAGCAGCCCAGGACAGGGACAGCCCCAGCATTTT
TRBV7-9	TRBJ1-5	NA	NA	CASSLDRTLPQHF	TGTGCCAGCAGCTTAGATAGAACTCTGCCCCAGCATTTT
TRBV7-2	TRBJ2-2	NA	NA	CASTSGTGRSTGELFF	TGTGCCAGCACCTCCGGGACTGGGCGGAGCACCGGGGAGCTGTTTTTT
TRBV29-1	TRBJ1-2	NA	NA	CSVESGFGGGYTF	TGCAGCGTTGAATCCGGGTTTGGAGGTGGCTACACCTTC
TRBV9	TRBJ2-3	NA	TRBD2	CASSVGVAGISTDTQYF	TGTGCCAGCAGCGTAGGGGTAGCGGGGATATCCACAGATACGCAGTATTTT